Shown below are 2 T cell receptor beta chains from a single sample sequenced in a study of T cells in Graves' hyperthyroidism and ophthalmopathy. Regions amplified from RNA transcripts were the TCR beta CDR3 regions. The TCR CDR3 was amplified in a first-round RT-PCR using the HTBI primer set. TCRdb independently ran MiXCR on the multiplex PCR reads; one entry per CDR3 protein. The table records under 750,000 distinct CDR3 sequences, around 19% of them present only once. Sequenced: blood. The source is a woman between 50 and 59 years old with Graves' hyperthyroidism that later progressed to Graves' ophthalmopathy.

This clonotype was picked up a small number of times. This chain joins TRBV12-3 or TRBV12-4 and TRBJ1-3; perhaps TRBD1 as D (5 bases). This CDR3 region has 13 residues. Deletions cut 7 bases from V and 8 bases from J, with 15 bases between. CDR3 protein: CASTSPGGYTIYF. The DNA of the CDR3 is TGTGCCAGCACTTCACCGGGGGGTTACACCATATATTTT.

This clonotype was seen only a few times. The V and J genes are TRBV3-1 and TRBJ2-7; 11 nucleotides align to TRBD2. Germline V gene data show CDR1 as LGHDT and CDR2 as YNNKEL (reference sequence). The CDR3 covers 17 residues. Trimming at V came to 1 base and at J to 2 bases, leaving 7 bases not matched to a gene. Here the CDR3 DNA reads TGTGCCAGCAGCCAAGCGGGACTAGCGGTAGGTCCCTACGAGCAGTACTTC. Translation gives CASSQAGLAVGPYEQYF.